The next 25 T cell receptor beta chains were all read from a single sample in a study of control samples from healthy donors and cancer patients (dated by TCRdb to the early 2020s). Receptor libraries were prepared by the immunoSEQ multiplex PCR assay. The table was pulled from immuneACCESS by TCRdb, which kept in-frame rearrangements only. Such tables lose some clones; where checked, under half of the loss comes from unresolved V genes, and the rest has no known cause. Present in this sample are about 170,000 clones, 91% of which were seen just once. Of the sample, roughly 1.6% falls within the top ten clones. Sequenced material: blood. Every receptor here comes from a woman in her twenties or thirties in good health.

The V and J genes are TRBV7-2 and TRBJ1-2; TRBD1 matches 7 bases. V gave up 3 bases and J gave up 1 base; unmatched junction bases: 5. The CDR3 is 15 amino acids. The germline V gene has CDR1 SGHTA and CDR2 FQGNSA. DNA of the CDR3: TGTGCCAGCAGCTTGGGGGACAGCCTTAACTATGGCTACACCTTC. Translated, it gives CASSLGDSLNYGYTF.

The chain has TRBV30 and TRBJ1-2, with D possibly being TRBD1 (5 bases). The CDR3 is made up of 12 amino acids. With 3 bases removed from V and 7 bases from J, the gap between germline ends came to 12 bases. The V gene's germline CDR1 is GTSNPN and CDR2 SVGIG (reference sequence). As DNA, the CDR3 is TGTGCCTGGAGGGGGAGGGGTGGTGGCTACACCTTC. It codes for CAWRGRGGGYTF.

This chain connects TRBV6-6 to TRBJ1-6; D is undetermined. There are 14 residues in the CDR3. V lost 6 bases to trimming and J lost 5 bases, with 11 bases between them. Per germline, CDR1 MNHNY and CDR2 SVGAGI (reference sequence). CDR3 amino acids: CASRIGRDNSPLHF. The DNA of the CDR3 is TGTGCCAGCAGAATAGGACGGGATAATTCACCCCTCCACTTT.

The chain employs TRBV6-5 and TRBJ2-5; 11 nucleotides line up with TRBD1. CDR1 is MNHEY, CDR2 SVGAGI, per germline. The CDR3 runs 15 residues. J was trimmed by 1 base and V by 4 bases; bases with no gene match: 2. The CDR3 spells CASSWTGGPQETQYF. DNA of the CDR3: TGTGCCAGCAGTTGGACAGGGGGCCCCCAAGAGACCCAGTACTTC.

The chain uses TRBV5-1 and TRBJ1-2; D possibly corresponds to TRBD1 (5 bases). Germline CDR1 SGHRS, CDR2 YFSETQ. The CDR3 loop spans 16 amino acids. Deletions cut 4 bases from V and 1 base from J, with 17 bases between. The CDR3 region has the DNA TGCGCCAGCAGCACCGCCCAGGGTGGGAATAACTATGGCTACACCTTC. Residues: CASSTAQGGNNYGYTF.

CDR3 amino acids: CASSVGGGRALSEQYF. In nucleotides, the CDR3 is TGTGCCAGCAGCGTAGGGGGCGGGAGGGCCCTCAGCGAGCAGTACTTC. The V call is TRBV9, the J call TRBJ2-7; 9 bases are a match to TRBD2. The CDR3 extends over 16 amino acids. Trimming cost V 0 bases and J 6 bases; bases outside gene matches: 10. Germline V gives CDR1 SGDLS, CDR2 YYNGEE. The variable domain in full, completed from reference TRBV9 and TRBJ2-7, reads DSGVTQTPKHLITATGQRVTLRCSPRSGDLSVYWYQQSLDQGLQFLIQYYNGEERAKGNILERFSAQQFPDLHSELNLSSLELGDSALYFCASSVGGGRALSEQYFGPGTRLTVT.

This clone has only one observation. This chain links TRBV24-1 with TRBJ2-3, with 8 bases lining up with TRBD1. Germline V gene lookup returns CDR1 KGHDR and CDR2 SFDVKD. The CDR3 has 16 amino acids. The trim removed 3 bases at V and 3 bases at J, leaving 7 bases unmatched. The CDR3 here is CATSDRQGAGTDTQYF. CDR3 in DNA: TGTGCCACCAGTGATCGCCAGGGGGCGGGAACAGATACGCAGTATTTT.

This chain links TRBV12-3 or TRBV12-4 with TRBJ2-2; no definite D call. Deletions cut 3 bases from V and 6 bases from J, with 2 bases between. The CDR3 has 11 amino acids. The chain's CDR3 is CASSFAGELFF. DNA for the CDR3: TGTGCCAGCAGTTTCGCCGGGGAGCTGTTTTTT.

This chain connects TRBV27 to TRBJ2-7, with D uncertain. The length of the CDR3 is 14 residues. The V end lost 2 bases, the J end lost 5 bases, and 13 bases lay between the germline ends. The germline V gene has CDR1 MNHEY and CDR2 SMNVEV (reference sequence). The CDR3 spells CASSLQVGIDEQYF. As DNA, the CDR3 is TGTGCCAGCAGTTTACAGGTAGGAATCGACGAGCAGTACTTC.

The chain uses TRBV2 and TRBJ1-1, with a possible D match to TRBD1 (5 bases). V gave up 1 base and J gave up 7 bases, with 7 bases separating them. CDR3 size: 12 residues. Germline assignment: CDR1 SNHLY and CDR2 FYNNEI. CDR3 residues: CASSEGGNEAFF. The CDR3 nucleotides read TGTGCCAGCAGTGAAGGGGGGAATGAAGCTTTCTTT.

V usage is TRBV24-1 and J usage is TRBJ2-1; the match to TRBD2 covers 8 bases. This CDR3 has 15 residues. The germline gives CDR1 KGHDR, CDR2 SFDVKD. The junction had 9 bases not matched to a gene; V was cut back by 6 bases and J by 6 bases. Here the CDR3 DNA reads TGTGCCACCAGTCCCGGGCGGGAGGCCCCCAATGAGCAGTTCTTC. As protein: CATSPGREAPNEQFF.

This chain uses TRBV12-3 or TRBV12-4 with TRBJ2-5; no definite D call. This CDR3 contains 11 residues. V shed 4 bases and J shed 6 bases, with 6 bases lying between them. This CDR3 is CASSSVQTQYF. Written as DNA, the CDR3 is TGTGCCAGCAGTTCGGTCCAGACCCAGTACTTC.

As for this clone: The sample contains more than one DNA sequence encoding this CDR3. For the CDR3, the DNA is TGTGCCAGCAGCTTAGGGGAGACCCAGTACTTC. It yields the protein CASSLGETQYF. The chain combines TRBV11-3 with TRBJ2-5; D is unresolved. CDR3 length: 11 amino acids. Trimming pared 1 base from V and 5 bases from J, leaving 2 bases between. Germline CDR1 and CDR2: SGHNT and YENEEA.

The chain carries TRBV4-1 and TRBJ1-5; the D is unclear. V lost 1 base and J 0 bases, leaving 4 bases between the germline ends. This CDR3 contains 14 residues. Germline CDR1 is MGHRA and CDR2 is YSYEKL. CDR3 sequence (DNA): TGCGCCAGCAGCCAAGCCAATAGCAATCAGCCCCAGCATTTT. Protein product: CASSQANSNQPQHF.

This clone was recorded only once. The V gene is TRBV28, the J gene TRBJ1-5; no clear D. Trimming pared 6 bases from V and 5 bases from J, leaving 5 bases between. The CDR3 sequence is 11 residues long. Germline V gene data show CDR1 as MDHEN and CDR2 as SYDVKM. The CDR3 region has the DNA TGTGCCAGCAGCCGTTATCAGCCCCAGCATTTT. Its translation is CASSRYQPQHF.

CDR3 coding DNA: TGTGCCAGCAGTCCCGGGACAGAGAAAATGTATGGCTACACCTTC. This translates into CASSPGTEKMYGYTF. V usage is TRBV28 and J usage is TRBJ1-2; 7 nucleotides align to TRBD1. The V segment lost 5 bases and the J segment 5 bases; nucleotides outside the gene matches: 11. The CDR3 length is 15 residues. Germline lookup yields CDR1 MDHEN and CDR2 SYDVKM.

This clone was seen a few times. V gene TRBV28 combines with J gene TRBJ1-1; 10 positions match TRBD1. Germline CDR1 MDHEN, CDR2 SYDVKM. After removal of 6 bases from V and 11 bases from J, the junction contained 6 bases not matched to a gene. The CDR3 is made up of 12 amino acids. CDR3 loop: CASSSRQGAAFF. The CDR3 DNA is TGTGCCAGCAGCTCCCGACAGGGGGCTGCTTTCTTT.

This rearrangement joins TRBV6-6 to TRBJ2-2; 13 nucleotides match TRBD2. The J segment lost 6 bases and the V segment lost 4 bases, leaving 2 bases of the junction unmatched. Looked up from germline, CDR1 is MNHNY and CDR2 is SVGAGI (reference sequence). CDR3 length: 15 residues. The CDR3 sequence is CASSLLAGGPGELFF. CDR3 in DNA: TGTGCCAGCAGTTTACTAGCGGGGGGGCCCGGGGAGCTGTTTTTT.

This chain connects TRBV30 to TRBJ1-1, with D unclear. Germline V gene sequence: CDR1 GTSNPN, CDR2 SVGIG (reference sequence). This CDR3 region has 13 residues. V was cut by 4 bases and J by 0 bases, with 9 bases left in between. The CDR3 sequence is CAWTRRMNTEAFF. In DNA form, the CDR3 reads TGTGCCTGGACCAGACGGATGAACACTGAAGCTTTCTTT.

V usage is TRBV12-3 or TRBV12-4 and J usage is TRBJ1-1; D uncertain. The CDR3 is made up of 11 amino acids. Between the trimmed V and J ends, which lost 8 bases and 1 base, there was a span of 5 bases. DNA for the CDR3: TGTGCCAGCTGGCCGAACACTGAAGCTTTCTTT. This codes for CASWPNTEAFF.

The chain links TRBV2 to TRBJ2-2; D gene uncertain. There are 16 residues in the CDR3. Trimming stripped 1 base from V and 1 base from J, with 10 bases between. CDR1 and CDR2 (germline): SNHLY, FYNNEI. The CDR3 loop reads CASSEVGRLNTGELFF. The DNA of the CDR3 is TGTGCCAGCAGTGAAGTTGGCAGGTTGAACACCGGGGAGCTGTTTTTT.

V is TRBV30 and J is TRBJ2-7, with 8 bases fitting TRBD2. J gave up 2 bases and V 2 bases, and 8 bases lay outside the gene matches. Germline loops: CDR1 GTSNPN, CDR2 SVGIG (reference sequence). The CDR3 consists of 15 residues. The CDR3 protein is CAWSPKTSGPYEQYF. As DNA, the CDR3 is TGTGCCTGGAGTCCAAAAACTAGCGGCCCCTACGAGCAGTACTTC.

The chain employs TRBV28 and TRBJ1-5; 10 bases line up with TRBD1. CDR1 and CDR2 from the germline V gene are MDHEN and SYDVKM. The CDR3 has 17 amino acids. J was trimmed by 2 bases and V by 7 bases; bases with no gene match: 11. The CDR3 coding sequence is TGTGCCAGCACGTACCCGGGGACAGGGGTCGGCAATCAGCCCCAGCATTTT. It translates to CASTYPGTGVGNQPQHF.

The chain is built from TRBV6-5 and TRBJ1-5; tentative D call: TRBD1 (6 bases). V was clipped by 6 bases and J by 7 bases, with 19 bases between them. Germline lookup yields CDR1 MNHEY and CDR2 SVGAGI. CDR3 length: 15 residues. For the CDR3, the DNA is TGTGCCAGCAGAATCATACCGGGACATGGACAGCCCCAGCATTTT. This encodes CASRIIPGHGQPQHF.

The chain employs TRBV11-3 and TRBJ2-2, with a possible D match to TRBD1 (6 bases). V was trimmed by 1 base and J by 4 bases, leaving 10 bases between them. The CDR3 is 15 amino acids. Germline loops: CDR1 SGHNT, CDR2 YENEEA. CDR3 loop: CASSLAGGRTGELFF. The DNA for the CDR3 is TGTGCCAGCAGCTTAGCTGGGGGCCGCACCGGGGAGCTGTTTTTT.